Shown below are 23 T cell receptor beta chains from a single sample sequenced in a study of blood T cells in healthy people across ages. Together with a sample-barcoded 5' primer, a J-beta primer mix was included in a second PCR lasting about 7 to 12 cycles. TCRdb ran MiXCR on the 5' RACE reads and lists one entry per CDR3 protein. In the table there are hundreds of thousands of distinct CDR3 sequences, approximately 30% of which are singletons. The sequenced material came from blood. All receptors derive from a woman aged 80 or older in good health.

Worth noting for this clonotype: A much more abundant neighbour one base away suggests this may be a read error. This chain uses TRBV5-6 with TRBJ1-2; 7 bases line up with TRBD1. Germline trimming cut 10 bases from V and 4 bases from J; bases unmatched to any gene: 10. Germline CDR1 and CDR2: SGHDT and YYEEEE. The CDR3 extends over 13 amino acids. CDR3 bases: TGTGCCGGCAACCCGACAGGGCTCTATGGCTACACCTTC. Its protein product is CAGNPTGLYGYTF.

This clonotype appeared many times. The chain has TRBV18 and TRBJ2-5, with 13 bases fitting TRBD2. The CDR3 has 18 amino acids. Germline CDR1 reads KGHSH; CDR2 reads LQKENI. V was pared by 3 bases and J by 5 bases, with 12 bases of the junction left unmatched. The CDR3 is CASSPRTSGGLRQETQYF. DNA for the CDR3: TGTGCCAGCTCACCGAGGACTAGCGGGGGCCTAAGACAGGAGACCCAGTACTTC. Together with reference TRBV18 and TRBJ2-5, the CDR3 gives the full variable domain: NAGVMQNPRHLVRRRGQEARLRCSPMKGHSHVYWYRQLPEEGLKFMVYLQKENIIDESGMPKERFSAEFPKEGPSILRIQQVVRGDSAAYFCASSPRTSGGLRQETQYFGPGTRLLVL.

The chain couples TRBV5-1 to TRBJ1-3; no clear D gene. Trimming shortened V by 4 bases and J by 0 bases, and 11 bases separated the two germline ends. This CDR3 region has 15 residues. CDR1 is SGHRS, CDR2 YFSETQ, per germline. This CDR3 reads CASSPLGGSGNTIYF. The CDR3 coding sequence is TGCGCCAGCAGCCCCTTGGGCGGCTCTGGAAACACCATATATTTT.

A few counts support this clonotype. This chain connects TRBV5-1 to TRBJ1-3; 7 bases are a match to TRBD1. Germline V gene data show CDR1 as SGHRS and CDR2 as YFSETQ. Trimming took 4 bases from V and 4 from J; bases not matched to a gene: 5. The CDR3 totals 14 residues. For the CDR3, the DNA is TGCGCCAGCAGCCCCGGGACAGCCGGAAACACCATATATTTT. Amino acids: CASSPGTAGNTIYF.

As to this clonotype: This sequence may be a read error, since a much larger clone differs from it by one base. V usage is TRBV5-1 and J usage is TRBJ1-1; a possible D gene is TRBD1 (6 bases). This CDR3 region has 13 residues. From germline, CDR1 is SGHRS and CDR2 YFSETQ. The germline V and J ends were trimmed by 3 bases and 1 base, with 7 bases remaining between them. The CDR3 loop reads CASSWGANTEAFF. Written as DNA, the CDR3 is TGCGCCAGCAGCTGGGGGGCGAACACTGAAGCTTTCTTT.

There are many counts of this clonotype. The chain couples TRBV7-3 to TRBJ2-1; TRBD2 agrees at 9 bases. The CDR3 is made up of 15 amino acids. CDR1 and CDR2 from the germline V gene are SGHTA and FQGTGA. J gave up 2 bases and V 6 bases, and 5 bases lay outside the gene matches. The CDR3 DNA reads TGTGCCAGCAGAGCGGGGGGCGCGACCTACAATGAGCAGTTCTTC. This sequence encodes CASRAGGATYNEQFF.

Concerning this clonotype itself: A much larger clone sits a single nucleotide away, making a read error possible. This chain connects TRBV4-1 to TRBJ2-1; no reliable D call. Germline V lookup: CDR1 MGHRA, CDR2 YSYEKL. V was pared by 1 base and J by 13 bases, with 14 bases between. The CDR3 has 13 amino acids. CDR3 coding DNA: TGCGCCAGCAGCCAAGCGGTATTAGTAACCCAGTTCTTC. This encodes CASSQAVLVTQFF.

This clonotype was seen repeatedly, ten times or more. The chain carries TRBV7-9 and TRBJ2-1, with 11 nucleotides matching TRBD2. Germline lookup yields CDR1 SEHNR and CDR2 FQNEAQ (reference sequence). V shed 5 bases and J 0 bases; nucleotides not matched to a gene: 3. This CDR3 is built from 16 residues. CDR3 nucleotide sequence: TGTGCCAGCAGCCTTAGCGGGGGGGCCTCCTACAATGAGCAGTTCTTC. Its protein is CASSLSGGASYNEQFF.

As regards this clonotype: A clone one base away is much larger, so this may be a read error. The rearrangement links TRBV6-5 to TRBJ1-2, with 10 bases that match TRBD1. CDR1 and CDR2 from the germline V gene are MNHEY and SVGAGI. The CDR3 totals 15 residues. V was pared by 4 bases and J by 5 bases, with 7 bases of the junction left unmatched. CDR3 DNA: TGTGCCAGCAGTTTTAGGCGGACAGGGGGATATGGCTACACCTTC. Translation gives CASSFRRTGGYGYTF.

This clonotype was detected ten times or more. The gene calls are TRBV7-9 and TRBJ2-5; no firm D call. The V gene's germline CDR1 is SEHNR and CDR2 FQNEAQ (reference sequence). The CDR3 spans 13 residues. V dropped 0 bases and J dropped 4 bases, with 6 bases sitting between them. The CDR3 here is CASSLAVPETQYF. The CDR3 DNA reads TGTGCCAGCAGCTTAGCGGTACCAGAGACCCAGTACTTC.

With regard to this clonotype: With a much larger clone just one base away, this may be a read error. This chain joins TRBV15 and TRBJ2-1, with 9 bases lining up with TRBD2. The germline V gene has CDR1 LNHNV and CDR2 YYDKDF (reference sequence). The CDR3 is made up of 17 amino acids. The trim removed 3 bases at V and 3 bases at J, leaving 9 bases unmatched. CDR3 sequence reads: CATSRDWGRGGYNEQFF. The CDR3 region has the DNA TGTGCCACCAGCAGGGACTGGGGGCGGGGGGGCTACAATGAGCAGTTCTTC.

The chain employs TRBV5-1 and TRBJ1-2; D is unclear. The V end was cut by 0 bases, the J end by 2 bases, with 8 bases between. Germline lookup yields CDR1 SGHRS and CDR2 YFSETQ. The CDR3 covers 14 residues. The CDR3 reads CASSLDGRNYGYTF. The CDR3 DNA follows: TGCGCCAGCAGCTTGGACGGCAGGAACTATGGCTACACCTTC.

This clonotype was counted many times. The chain uses TRBV20-1 and TRBJ2-7; 8 bases agree with TRBD1. V shed 0 bases and J 10 bases; nucleotides not matched to a gene: 5. This CDR3 comprises 12 residues. The germline gives CDR1 DFQATT, CDR2 SNEGSKA (reference sequence). The chain's CDR3 is CSARDFDRGQYF. CDR3 DNA: TGCAGTGCTAGAGATTTCGACAGGGGACAGTACTTC.

This clonotype was detected ten times or more. This sequence joins TRBV6-5 and TRBJ2-1, with D perhaps matching TRBD1 or TRBD2 (6 bases each). CDR1 is MNHEY and CDR2 is SVGAGI in the germline V gene. V lost 7 bases and J lost 12, with 28 bases in between. The length of the CDR3 is 16 residues. The CDR3 region is CASTTRHGPGGNRQFF. The CDR3 DNA follows: TGTGCCAGCACCACCCGACACGGCCCCGGGGGCAATAGGCAGTTCTTC.

This clonotype has more than one count but fewer than ten. The chain links TRBV5-5 to TRBJ1-1; D gene unclear. Germline CDR1 is SGHKS and CDR2 is YYEKEE (reference sequence). This CDR3 comprises 12 residues. Trimming left V 5 bases short and J 11 bases short, with 16 bases between. The DNA for the CDR3 is TGTGCCAGCAGTCTCGTTGGGTTTCGGGCTTTCTTT. Residues: CASSLVGFRAFF.

This rearrangement joins TRBV15 to TRBJ2-3; 8 bases agree with TRBD2. The V segment lost 0 bases and the J segment 0 bases; nucleotides outside the gene matches: 5. Germline CDR1 is LNHNV and CDR2 is YYDKDF (reference sequence). This CDR3 is 17 amino acids long. CDR3 residues: CATSRDYGGGSTDTQYF. The CDR3 DNA sequence: TGTGCCACCAGCAGAGATTACGGCGGGGGGAGCACAGATACGCAGTATTTT.

V is TRBV6-2 or TRBV6-3 and J is TRBJ1-5; 9 bases fit TRBD1. The CDR3 spans 16 residues. V shed 2 bases, J shed 2 bases, and the junction held 4 bases outside the gene matches. Germline V gives CDR1 MNHEY, CDR2 SVGEGT. CDR3 nucleotides: TGTGCCAGCAGTTACCCGCGGACAGGGGGCAATCAGCCCCAGCATTTT. It encodes CASSYPRTGGNQPQHF.

This clonotype has ten or more counts. The V and J genes are TRBV3-1 and TRBJ2-3; D is undetermined. This CDR3 region has 12 residues. V lost 0 bases to trimming and J lost 8 bases, with 6 bases between them. CDR1 LGHDT and CDR2 YNNKEL come from the germline V gene (reference sequence). The DNA for the CDR3 is TGTGCCAGCAGCCAAGATTCCCCTACGCAGTATTTT. Its translation is CASSQDSPTQYF.

This clonotype appeared many times. The genes are TRBV9 and TRBJ2-1; 8 bases fit TRBD2. Germline V lookup: CDR1 SGDLS, CDR2 YYNGEE. Trimming cost V 5 bases and J 7 bases; bases outside gene matches: 20. The CDR3 covers 18 residues. CDR3 nucleotides: TGTGCCAGCAGTTCCGGACTAGCAGGTCGAGGGCTTTTGAATGAGCAGTTCTTC. It is translated as CASSSGLAGRGLLNEQFF.

This clonotype occurred many times. CDR3 loop: CASSRESLGGPYQETQYF. CDR3 sequence (DNA): TGTGCCAGCAGCCGCGAATCCCTGGGCGGCCCGTACCAAGAGACCCAGTACTTC. This chain links TRBV7-6 with TRBJ2-5; the D is unclear. Trimming removed 5 bases from V and 0 bases from J, with 22 bases in between. Germline assignment: CDR1 SGHVS and CDR2 FNYEAQ. CDR3 size: 18 residues.

This clonotype appeared a single time. The chain recombines TRBV7-3 with TRBJ1-2; D gene unclear. This CDR3 region has 14 residues. Per the germline V gene, CDR1 is SGHTA and CDR2 is FQGTGA. V shed 2 bases and J shed 5 bases, with 12 bases lying between them. The CDR3, as DNA: TGTGCCAGCAGCTTAGACCAGAACTTTTATGGCTACACCTTC. Translating it yields CASSLDQNFYGYTF. Full variable domain (missing parts from reference TRBV7-3 and TRBJ1-2): GAGVSQTPSNKVTEKGKYVELRCDPISGHTALYWYRQSLGQGPEFLIYFQGTGAADDSGLPNDRFFAVRPEGSVSTLKIQRTERGDSAVYLCASSLDQNFYGYTFGSGTRLTVV.

A remark on this clonotype: A clone one base away is much larger, so this may be a read error. V gene TRBV11-2 combines with J gene TRBJ2-3; 7 positions match TRBD1. Germline CDR1 and CDR2: SGHAT and FQNNGV. Unmatched junction bases numbered 7, after V lost 6 bases and J lost 1 base. The CDR3 is 15 residues long. CDR3 protein: CASRFDRAGTDTQYF. In DNA form, the CDR3 reads TGTGCCAGCAGGTTCGACAGGGCCGGCACAGATACGCAGTATTTT.

This clonotype occurred once. V gene TRBV6-4 combines with J gene TRBJ2-1; D not certain. Trimming cost V 1 base and J 0 bases, with 1 base left between them. The CDR3 has 13 residues. Germline V gene data show CDR1 as MRHNA and CDR2 as SNTAGT. CDR3 bases: TGTGCCAGCAGTGACTTCTCCTACAATGAGCAGTTCTTC. Amino acid sequence: CASSDFSYNEQFF.